Below, 27 T cell receptor beta chains from the same sample are listed, as sequenced in a study of vaccination effects on CD4 cells after COVID-19. Only in-frame clones appear in the TCRdb table, and some are missing; sequencing was by immunoSEQ multiplex PCR. The data hold under 50,000 clones, with roughly 76% observed a single time. Subsequent to less than eleven days of culture, CD4+ T cells were isolated. Which antigens these TCRs recognize remains unknown. This specimen was CD4+ T cells from PBMCs cultured without peptide, taken before COVID-19 vaccination. All receptors derive from a human donor who had a prior SARS-CoV-2 infection.

CDR3 sequence reads: CASSQRGFNYGYTF. The CDR3, as DNA: TGCGCCAGCAGCCAAAGGGGGTTTAACTATGGCTACACCTTC. This chain connects TRBV4-3 to TRBJ1-2; a weak D match, TRBD1 (6 bases). Deletions cut 2 bases from V and 1 base from J, with 8 bases between. The CDR3 runs 14 residues. The germline V gene encodes CDR1 LGHNA and CDR2 YSLEER.

V gene TRBV5-4 combines with J gene TRBJ2-1; 8 bases agree with TRBD1. The CDR3 consists of 16 residues. Germline V gene lookup returns CDR1 SGHNT and CDR2 YYREEE (reference sequence). After removal of 4 bases from V and 4 bases from J, the junction contained 10 bases not matched to a gene. The CDR3 here is CASSAVQGGPYNEQFF. The CDR3 nucleotides read TGTGCCAGCAGCGCCGTACAGGGGGGACCATACAATGAGCAGTTCTTC.

This clone was found a few times. The chain couples TRBV7-2 to TRBJ1-1, with 7 bases fitting TRBD1. Germline V gene data show CDR1 as SGHTA and CDR2 as FQGNSA. There are 15 residues in the CDR3. V shed 2 bases, J shed 5 bases, and the junction held 8 bases outside the gene matches. Here the CDR3 reads CASSLSRQGKTEAFF. The CDR3 coding sequence is TGTGCCAGCAGCTTAAGCAGACAGGGAAAAACTGAAGCTTTCTTT.

The chain employs TRBV3-1 (or the pseudogene TRBV3-2) and TRBJ1-3; D remains unclear. Trimming stripped 7 bases from V and 2 bases from J, with 15 bases between. Germline CDR1 is LGHDT and CDR2 is YNNKEL (reference sequence). CDR3 length equals 15 residues. The DNA of the CDR3 is TGTGCCAGCACCTTCGGACCGCAGGCTGGAAACACCATATATTTT. Translation gives CASTFGPQAGNTIYF.

The V gene is TRBV19, the J gene TRBJ2-5, with 11 bases matching TRBD2. Losses at the gene ends were 3 bases for V and 4 bases for J; bases not matched to a gene: 7. The germline V gene has CDR1 LNHDA and CDR2 SQIVND (reference sequence). The CDR3 is 16 amino acids. The CDR3 protein is CASSIRLAGGRETQYF. DNA for the CDR3: TGTGCCAGTAGTATTCGGCTAGCGGGGGGACGAGAGACCCAGTACTTC.

The V gene is TRBV11-3, the J gene TRBJ2-2, with D possibly called TRBD1 or TRBD2 (6 bases each). V lost 7 bases, J lost 7 bases, and 16 bases lay in between. The CDR3 length is 14 residues. CDR1 and CDR2 from the germline V gene are SGHNT and YENEEA. The CDR3 loop reads CASTRWGASGELFF. CDR3 coding DNA: TGTGCCAGCACCAGATGGGGGGCAAGCGGGGAGCTGTTTTTT.

The chain combines TRBV6-1 with TRBJ2-5, with a tentative D call TRBD2 (5 bases). V lost 1 base and J lost 4, with 13 bases in between. Germline values: CDR1 MNHNS, CDR2 SASEGT. CDR3 size: 15 residues. The CDR3: CASSEVWGEAETQYF. The CDR3 DNA is TGTGCCAGCAGTGAAGTCTGGGGAGAGGCAGAGACCCAGTACTTC.

V and J are TRBV3-1 (or the pseudogene TRBV3-2) and TRBJ1-2, with D uncertain. The length of the CDR3 is 13 residues. Germline CDR1 reads LGHDT; CDR2 reads YNNKEL (reference sequence). V lost 6 bases and J lost 5, with 13 bases in between. The CDR3 region has the DNA TGTGCCAGCAGGTCGAGCGTTTTTTATGGCTACACCTTC. Protein product: CASRSSVFYGYTF.

This clone was observed once. The chain employs TRBV4-3 and TRBJ2-5; D uncertain. V was cut by 4 bases and J by 7 bases, with 13 bases left in between. The CDR3 spans 13 residues. In germline, CDR1 is LGHNA, CDR2 YSLEER. The CDR3 reads CASSLVGDGTQYF. As DNA, the CDR3 is TGCGCCAGCAGCCTTGTAGGAGACGGGACCCAGTACTTC.

This clone was found once. The V and J genes are TRBV27 and TRBJ2-2; D gene ambiguous. V lost 6 bases and J 4 bases, leaving 9 bases between the germline ends. This CDR3 comprises 13 residues. Germline V gene data show CDR1 as MNHEY and CDR2 as SMNVEV (reference sequence). CDR3 protein: CASSLQRTGELFF. The CDR3 DNA is TGTGCCAGCAGCCTACAGCGCACCGGGGAGCTGTTTTTT.

V gene TRBV4-2 combines with J gene TRBJ2-7; the D is unclear. Germline V gene lookup returns CDR1 LGHNA and CDR2 YNFKEQ. The CDR3 has 16 residues. V lost 0 bases and J 2 bases, leaving 14 bases between the germline ends. This CDR3 is CASSQEVTGLAYEQYF. In DNA form, the CDR3 reads TGTGCCAGCAGCCAAGAGGTTACGGGTTTGGCCTACGAGCAGTACTTC.

V is TRBV18 and J is TRBJ2-7, with TRBD1 identical over 7 bases. With V trimmed by 6 bases and J by 1 base, 3 bases remained unmatched. CDR1 and CDR2 from the germline V gene are KGHSH and LQKENI. The CDR3 is 13 residues long. CDR3 bases: TGTGCCAGCTCCGACAGGGTGTCCTACGAGCAGTACTTC. Its translation: CASSDRVSYEQYF.

V is TRBV4-2 and J is TRBJ2-1, with a possible D match to TRBD2 (6 bases). The CDR3 is 16 residues long. CDR1 is LGHNA and CDR2 is YNFKEQ in the germline V gene. V lost 4 bases to trimming and J lost 2 bases, with 15 bases between them. In DNA, the CDR3 is TGTGCCAGCAGCCCTTCCGGGACTCAAACCTACAATGAGCAGTTCTTC. The encoded protein is CASSPSGTQTYNEQFF.

V gene TRBV28 combines with J gene TRBJ2-6; 7 positions agree with TRBD2. Germline CDR1 MDHEN, CDR2 SYDVKM. The CDR3 spans 17 residues. Trimming took 3 bases from V and 0 from J; bases not matched to a gene: 5. The CDR3 is CASSLGGWPSGANVLTF. DNA for the CDR3: TGTGCCAGCAGTTTGGGGGGGTGGCCCTCTGGGGCCAACGTCCTGACTTTC.

This chain joins TRBV6-5 and TRBJ1-2, with TRBD1 matching over 11 bases. Germline CDR1 reads MNHEY; CDR2 reads SVGAGI. V shed 4 bases and J 8 bases; nucleotides not matched to a gene: 9. This CDR3 has 15 residues. The CDR3: CASSSPPGTGGGYTF. The CDR3 DNA reads as TGTGCCAGCAGTTCCCCCCCCGGGACAGGGGGAGGCTACACCTTC.

The genes are TRBV6-5 and TRBJ2-1; 13 positions agree with TRBD2. The germline CDR1 and CDR2 sequences are MNHEY and SVGAGI. The V and J ends lost 4 bases and 7 bases, in that order; junction bases with no gene match: 7. The CDR3 contains 16 residues. The CDR3 DNA reads TGTGCCAGCAGTTCTACTAGCGGGAGGGAGGGGAATGAGCAGTTCTTC. This sequence encodes CASSSTSGREGNEQFF.

V is TRBV12-1 and J is TRBJ2-2; the D segment call TRBD1 is taken from the table without a DNA check. TRBV12-1 is tagged as a pseudogene. The CDR3 has 13 residues. The CDR3: CASGGTGPKELFF. DNA of the CDR3: TGTGCCAGCGGGGGGACAGGCCCGAAGGAGCTGTTTTTT.

This chain connects TRBV12-5 to TRBJ1-2; perhaps TRBD1 as D (6 bases). This CDR3 is 17 amino acids long. Germline CDR1 and CDR2: LGHNT and FRNRAP. V was shortened by 0 bases and J by 4 bases, with 18 bases between the two germline ends. The CDR3 reads CASGLVGVGGWGYGYTF. The DNA for the CDR3 is TGTGCTAGTGGTTTGGTAGGAGTAGGGGGATGGGGCTATGGCTACACCTTC.

The chain carries TRBV29-1 and TRBJ1-1; the match to TRBD1 covers 8 bases. The V and J ends lost 5 bases and 4 bases, in that order; junction bases with no gene match: 9. From germline, CDR1 is SQVTM and CDR2 ANQGSEA. The CDR3 sequence is 14 residues long. The CDR3: CSVYTGGFGTEAFF. Here the CDR3 DNA reads TGCAGCGTTTATACAGGGGGGTTCGGCACTGAAGCTTTCTTT.

This clone was found once. V and J are TRBV3-1 (or the pseudogene TRBV3-2) and TRBJ2-1; 7 bases agree with TRBD2. V shed 0 bases and J 12 bases; nucleotides not matched to a gene: 5. Looked up from germline, CDR1 is LGHDT and CDR2 is YNNKEL (reference sequence). There are 13 residues in the CDR3. The CDR3 loop reads CASSQEWAGVQFF. DNA of the CDR3: TGTGCCAGCAGCCAAGAGTGGGCGGGGGTGCAGTTCTTC.

The rearrangement links TRBV21-1 to TRBJ1-4; the table calls TRBD1, which could not be checked here. TRBV21-1 is annotated as a pseudogene. The CDR3 length is 15 residues. The CDR3 DNA sequence: TGTGCCAGCACTCCCCGGGGCAGGGGTTGGGAAAAACTGTTTTTT. Translated: CASTPRGRGWEKLFF.

V usage is TRBV13 and J usage is TRBJ1-1; D unresolved. CDR3 size: 13 residues. Germline V gene sequence: CDR1 PRHDT, CDR2 FYEKMQ (reference sequence). V lost 5 bases, J lost 6 bases, and 13 bases lay in between. This chain's CDR3 is CASSHSTLPEAFF. The CDR3, as DNA: TGTGCCAGCAGCCACTCCACACTGCCTGAAGCTTTCTTT.

The chain employs TRBV11-2 and TRBJ2-7, with TRBD1 as a possible D gene (5 bases). The V gene's germline CDR1 is SGHAT and CDR2 FQNNGV. V lost 1 base, J lost 0 bases, and 10 bases lay in between. The CDR3 length is 15 residues. The DNA for the CDR3 is TGTGCCAGCAGCTTAGTCCTGGACAACTCCTACGAGCAGTACTTC. Encoded protein: CASSLVLDNSYEQYF. Full variable domain (rest looked up from reference TRBV11-2 and TRBJ2-7): EAGVAQSPRYKIIEKRQSVAFWCNPISGHATLYWYQQILGQGPKLLIQFQNNGVVDDSQLPKDRFSAERLKGVDSTLKIQPAKLEDSAVYLCASSLVLDNSYEQYFGPGTRLTVT.

The chain links TRBV19 to TRBJ1-5, with a possible D match to TRBD1 (6 bases). V dropped 7 bases and J dropped 2 bases, with 15 bases sitting between them. Germline CDR1 is LNHDA and CDR2 is SQIVND (reference sequence). The CDR3 is 15 amino acids. CDR3 coding DNA: TGTGCCAGTACTACGAGAGGGACACGCAATCAGCCCCAGCATTTT. It yields the protein CASTTRGTRNQPQHF.

The chain has TRBV9 and TRBJ2-6; 7 nucleotides agree with TRBD1. V lost 6 bases and J lost 0; bases outside the gene matches: 6. Germline V CDR1 and CDR2: SGDLS, YYNGEE. The CDR3 is 16 amino acids. The CDR3 loop reads CASTKGGLSGANVLTF. The CDR3, as DNA: TGTGCCAGCACGAAAGGGGGCCTCTCTGGGGCCAACGTCCTGACTTTC.

The V gene is TRBV5-1, the J gene TRBJ2-5; TRBD2 matches at 10 bases. The CDR3 runs 15 residues. After removal of 2 bases from V and 3 bases from J, the junction contained 4 bases not matched to a gene. CDR1 and CDR2 from the germline V gene are SGHRS and YFSETQ. CDR3 loop: CASSLTGTSEETQYF. The CDR3 DNA reads as TGCGCCAGCAGCTTAACCGGGACTAGCGAAGAGACCCAGTACTTC.

The chain couples TRBV6-1 to TRBJ1-1, with TRBD1 matching 10 bases. V gave up 3 bases and J gave up 4 bases; unmatched junction bases: 5. The CDR3 is 15 amino acids. Germline CDR1 and CDR2: MNHNS and SASEGT. CDR3 in amino acids: CASSEDRGLGTEAFF. The CDR3 DNA follows: TGTGCCAGCAGTGAGGACAGGGGGTTGGGCACTGAAGCTTTCTTT.